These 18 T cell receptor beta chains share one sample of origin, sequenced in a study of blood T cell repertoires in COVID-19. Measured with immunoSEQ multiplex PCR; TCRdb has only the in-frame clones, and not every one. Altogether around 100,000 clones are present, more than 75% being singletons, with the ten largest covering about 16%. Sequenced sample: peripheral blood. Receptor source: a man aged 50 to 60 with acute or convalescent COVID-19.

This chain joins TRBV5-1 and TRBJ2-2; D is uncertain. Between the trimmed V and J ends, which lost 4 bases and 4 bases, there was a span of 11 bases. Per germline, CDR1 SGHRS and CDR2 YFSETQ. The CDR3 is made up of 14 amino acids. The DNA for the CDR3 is TGCGCCAGCAGCACATCAGGAAGCACCGGGGAGCTGTTTTTT. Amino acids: CASSTSGSTGELFF.

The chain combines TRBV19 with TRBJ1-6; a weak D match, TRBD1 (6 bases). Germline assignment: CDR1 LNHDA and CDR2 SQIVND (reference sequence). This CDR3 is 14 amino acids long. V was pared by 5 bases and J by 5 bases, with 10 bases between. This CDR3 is CASSGQRDNSPLHF. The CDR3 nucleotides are TGTGCCAGTAGTGGACAGCGAGATAATTCACCCCTCCACTTT.

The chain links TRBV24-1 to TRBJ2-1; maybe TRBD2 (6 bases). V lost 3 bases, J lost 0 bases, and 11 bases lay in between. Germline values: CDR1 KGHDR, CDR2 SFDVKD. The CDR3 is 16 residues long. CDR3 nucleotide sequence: TGTGCCACCAGTGATATGGGGACTGGCTCCTACAATGAGCAGTTCTTC. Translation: CATSDMGTGSYNEQFF.

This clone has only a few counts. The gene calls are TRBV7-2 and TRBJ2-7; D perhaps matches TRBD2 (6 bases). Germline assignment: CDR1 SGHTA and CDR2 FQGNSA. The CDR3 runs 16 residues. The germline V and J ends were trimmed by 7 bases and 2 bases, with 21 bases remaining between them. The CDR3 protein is CASNLGGSGSPYEQYF. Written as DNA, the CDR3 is TGTGCCAGCAACCTTGGAGGAAGCGGGTCCCCCTACGAGCAGTACTTC.

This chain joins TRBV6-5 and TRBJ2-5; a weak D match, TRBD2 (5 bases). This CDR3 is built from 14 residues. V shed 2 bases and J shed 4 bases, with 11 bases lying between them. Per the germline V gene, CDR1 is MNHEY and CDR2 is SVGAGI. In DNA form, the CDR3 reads TGTGCCAGCAGTTACCATTTCGCGGGAGAGACCCAGTACTTC. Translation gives CASSYHFAGETQYF.

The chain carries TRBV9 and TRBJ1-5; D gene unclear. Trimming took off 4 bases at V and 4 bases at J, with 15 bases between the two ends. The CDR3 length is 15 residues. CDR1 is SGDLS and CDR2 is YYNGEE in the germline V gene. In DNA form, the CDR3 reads TGTGCCAGCAGCCAGAAGAGAGGCGGTAATCAGCCCCAGCATTTT. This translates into CASSQKRGGNQPQHF.

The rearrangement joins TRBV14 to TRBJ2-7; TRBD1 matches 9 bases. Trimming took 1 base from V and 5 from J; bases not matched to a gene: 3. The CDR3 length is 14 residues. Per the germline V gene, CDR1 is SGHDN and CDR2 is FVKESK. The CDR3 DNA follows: TGTGCCAGCAGCCAAGGGACAGGGGCCCACGAGCAGTACTTC. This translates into CASSQGTGAHEQYF.

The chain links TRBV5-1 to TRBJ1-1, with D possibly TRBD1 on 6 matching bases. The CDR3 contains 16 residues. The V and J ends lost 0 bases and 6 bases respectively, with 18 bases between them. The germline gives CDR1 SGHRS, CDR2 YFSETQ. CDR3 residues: CASSLAPLQGKAEAFF. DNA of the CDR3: TGCGCCAGCAGCTTGGCTCCGCTACAGGGTAAGGCTGAAGCTTTCTTT.

This CDR3 reads CASRRTGSGNYGYTF. The CDR3 DNA sequence: TGTGCCAGCAGGAGGACAGGATCTGGGAACTATGGCTACACCTTC. The chain links TRBV2 to TRBJ1-2; the match to TRBD1 covers 7 bases. V lost 6 bases, J lost 2 bases, and 9 bases stayed unmatched. The CDR3 contains 15 residues. Germline CDR1 SNHLY, CDR2 FYNNEI.

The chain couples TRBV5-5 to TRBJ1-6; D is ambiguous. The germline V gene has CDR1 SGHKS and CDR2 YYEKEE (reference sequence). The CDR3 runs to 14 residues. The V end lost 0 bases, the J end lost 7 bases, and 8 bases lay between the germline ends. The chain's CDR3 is CASSLGGRNSPLHF. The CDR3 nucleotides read TGTGCCAGCAGCTTGGGAGGGAGGAATTCACCCCTCCACTTT.

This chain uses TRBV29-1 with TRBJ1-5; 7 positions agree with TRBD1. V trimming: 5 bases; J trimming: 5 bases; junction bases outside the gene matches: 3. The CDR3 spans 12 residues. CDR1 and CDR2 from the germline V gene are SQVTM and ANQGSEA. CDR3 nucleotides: TGCAGCGTTCAGGGGGGCCATCAGCCCCAGCATTTT. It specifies CSVQGGHQPQHF.

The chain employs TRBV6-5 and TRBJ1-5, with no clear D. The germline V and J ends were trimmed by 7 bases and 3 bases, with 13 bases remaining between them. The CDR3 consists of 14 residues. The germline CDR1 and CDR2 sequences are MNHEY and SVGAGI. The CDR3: CASIEWGDNQPQHF. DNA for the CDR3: TGTGCCAGCATCGAATGGGGAGACAATCAGCCCCAGCATTTT.

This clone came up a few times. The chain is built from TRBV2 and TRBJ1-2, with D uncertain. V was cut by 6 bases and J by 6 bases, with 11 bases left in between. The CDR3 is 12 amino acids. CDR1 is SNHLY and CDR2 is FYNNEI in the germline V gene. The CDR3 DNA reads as TGTGCCAGCAGCGAGGATTTGGATGGCTACACCTTC. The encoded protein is CASSEDLDGYTF.

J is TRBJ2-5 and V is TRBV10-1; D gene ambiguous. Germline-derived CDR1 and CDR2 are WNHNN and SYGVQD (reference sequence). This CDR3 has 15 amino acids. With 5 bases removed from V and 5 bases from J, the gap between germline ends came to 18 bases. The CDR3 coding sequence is TGCGCCAGCAGTAACAGCCCTGACCACCGCGAGACCCAGTACTTC. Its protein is CASSNSPDHRETQYF.

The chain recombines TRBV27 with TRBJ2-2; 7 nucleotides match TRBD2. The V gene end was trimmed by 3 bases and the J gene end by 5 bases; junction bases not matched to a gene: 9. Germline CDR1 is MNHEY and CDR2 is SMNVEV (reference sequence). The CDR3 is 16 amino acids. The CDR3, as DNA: TGTGCCAGCAGTTTGGCCCTAGCGGACCGTACCGGGGAGCTGTTTTTT. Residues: CASSLALADRTGELFF.

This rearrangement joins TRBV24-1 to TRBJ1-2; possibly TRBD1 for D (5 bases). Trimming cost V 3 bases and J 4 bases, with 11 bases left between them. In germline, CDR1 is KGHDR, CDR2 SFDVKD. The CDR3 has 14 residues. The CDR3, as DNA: TGTGCCACCAGTGATCGCGCAGGGTTCTATGGCTACACCTTC. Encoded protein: CATSDRAGFYGYTF.

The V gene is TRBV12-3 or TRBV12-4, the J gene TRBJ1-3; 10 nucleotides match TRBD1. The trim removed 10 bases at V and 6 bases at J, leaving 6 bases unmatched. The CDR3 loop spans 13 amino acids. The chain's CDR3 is CATGTGDLNTIYF. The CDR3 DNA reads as TGTGCCACCGGGACAGGGGACTTAAACACCATATATTTT.

The CDR3 here is CASSYNPEAFF. DNA of the CDR3: TGTGCCAGCAGCTATAATCCTGAAGCTTTCTTT. The rearrangement links TRBV7-9 to TRBJ1-1, with D uncertain. Germline V gene lookup returns CDR1 SEHNR and CDR2 FQNEAQ (reference sequence). The CDR3 consists of 11 residues. The V end was cut by 4 bases, the J end by 6 bases, with 6 bases between.